Listed below are T cell receptor beta chains from one sample, sequenced in a study of T cells in Graves' hyperthyroidism and ophthalmopathy. TCRdb passed the multiplex PCR reads through MiXCR, listing each CDR3 protein once. The repertoire consists of approximately 520,000 distinct CDR3 sequences, with around a quarter occurring once and the leading ten covering approximately 11%. Sequencing was done on a sample of blood. The receptors shown here come from a woman aged 25-40 years with Graves' ophthalmopathy. CDR3s include the opening cysteine and the closing phenylalanine or tryptophan. The D gene is left open where the match is weak. Clone size is given for some rows only: seen once, a few or many times, or a class if the clone is expanded.

V	J	D	size	CDR3	DNA
TRBV2	TRBJ2-7	TRBD1	many	CASRDSYEQYF	TGTGCCAGCCGGGACAGCTACGAGCAGTACTTC
TRBV12-3/TRBV12-4	TRBJ1-1	NA	NA	CASSLLAGTEAFF	TGTGCCAGCAGTTTATTAGCGGGAACTGAAGCTTTCTTT
TRBV4-2	TRBJ2-7	TRBD1	few	CASRPTGRNEQYF	TGTGCCAGCAGGCCGACAGGGCGCAACGAGCAGTACTTC
TRBV5-1	TRBJ1-1	TRBD1	many	CASSLGDRVNTEAFF	TGCGCCAGCAGCCTAGGGGACAGGGTGAACACTGAAGCTTTCTTT
TRBV7-9	TRBJ1-1	TRBD1	NA	CASRGTDSRYTEAFF	TGTGCCAGCAGGGGGACAGATTCTCGATACACTGAAGCTTTCTTT
TRBV12-3/TRBV12-4	TRBJ1-1	NA	many	CASSPQSLGAGTEAFF	TGTGCCAGCAGCCCGCAAAGTCTGGGTGCCGGGACCGAAGCTTTCTTT
TRBV18	TRBJ2-7	TRBD1	many	CASSPPGQGYEQYF	TGTGCCAGCTCACCGCCGGGACAGGGCTACGAGCAGTACTTC
TRBV3-1	TRBJ1-2	NA	NA	CASSQDGGATF	TGTGCCAGCAGCCAAGATGGGGGGGCCACCTTC
TRBV6-1	TRBJ1-1	NA	NA	CASRHLTGSTEAFF	TGTGCCAGCAGACACCTCACAGGGAGCACTGAAGCTTTCTTT
TRBV27	TRBJ1-2	TRBD1	few	CASTPGQGAYGYTF	TGTGCCAGCACCCCGGGACAGGGAGCTTATGGCTACACCTTC
TRBV7-3	TRBJ1-1	TRBD1	NA	CASSLDRGPNTEAFF	TGTGCCAGCAGCTTGGACAGGGGGCCGAACACTGAAGCTTTCTTT
TRBV11-2	TRBJ2-7	NA	many	CASSLFTSGAGEQYF	TGTGCCAGCAGCCTTTTCACTTCAGGGGCCGGCGAGCAGTACTTC
TRBV20-1	TRBJ1-2	NA	NA	CSARDRVDNYGYTF	TGCAGTGCTAGAGACCGGGTCGACAACTATGGTTACACCTTC
TRBV11-2	TRBJ1-2	TRBD1	many	CASSLDRAYGYTF	TGTGCCAGCAGCCTGGACAGGGCCTATGGCTACACCTTC
TRBV12-3/TRBV12-4	TRBJ2-5	TRBD2	NA	CASSVGTSGDQETQYF	TGTGCCAGCAGCGTAGGGACTAGCGGGGACCAAGAGACCCAGTACTTC
TRBV5-1	TRBJ2-7	TRBD2	NA	CASSLSGGFTYEQYF	TGCGCCAGCAGCTTGTCGGGGGGATTTACCTACGAGCAGTACTTC
TRBV7-9	TRBJ1-2	NA	few	CASSSGLADYGYTF	TGTGCCAGCAGCTCCGGGTTGGCGGACTATGGCTACACCTTC
TRBV7-2	TRBJ1-2	NA	many	CASSLGQTYGYTF	TGTGCCAGCAGCCTAGGACAGACCTATGGCTACACCTTC
TRBV6-1	TRBJ2-5	NA	few	CASSEVNGAQYF	TGTGCCAGCAGTGAAGTCAACGGGGCCCAGTACTTC
TRBV28	TRBJ1-2	NA	few	CASSRMPNYGYTF	TGTGCCAGCAGCAGAATGCCTAACTATGGCTACACCTTC
TRBV2	TRBJ1-1	NA	few	CASSAQGQNTEAFF	TGTGCCAGCAGTGCTCAGGGCCAGAACACTGAAGCTTTCTTT
TRBV19	TRBJ2-7	NA	few	CASRTSDAYEQYF	TGTGCCAGTAGAACCTCGGACGCCTACGAGCAGTACTTC
TRBV6-2/TRBV6-3	TRBJ2-2	NA	NA	CASRYQPSANTGELFF	TGTGCCAGCCGGTATCAACCTAGCGCGAACACCGGGGAGCTGTTTTTT
TRBV12-3/TRBV12-4	TRBJ1-3	TRBD1	many	CASSRTGAGNTIYF	TGTGCCAGCAGCCGGACAGGAGCTGGAAACACCATATATTTT
TRBV28	TRBJ1-1	NA	many	CASTSGGLNTEAFF	TGTGCCAGCACCTCGGGCGGTTTGAACACTGAAGCTTTCTTT
TRBV6-2/TRBV6-3	TRBJ1-2	NA	many	CASRTGWGYTF	TGTGCCAGCAGGACGGGTTGGGGCTACACCTTC
TRBV28	TRBJ2-1	TRBD1	many	CASSSTGGAYNEQFF	TGTGCCAGCAGTTCCACAGGGGGCGCGTACAATGAGCAGTTCTTC
TRBV10-3	TRBJ1-6	NA	few	CATHRDNSPLHF	TGTGCCACCCACAGGGACAATTCACCCCTCCACTTT
TRBV6-1	TRBJ2-7	NA	many	CASKTDISYEQYF	TGTGCCAGCAAGACAGATATCTCCTACGAGCAGTACTTC
TRBV5-6	TRBJ2-7	TRBD1	many	CASSLAGQDLYEQYF	TGTGCCAGCAGCTTGGCAGGACAGGACTTATACGAGCAGTACTTC
TRBV10-3	TRBJ1-2	TRBD1	NA	CAISEGQGNYGYTF	TGTGCCATCAGTGAAGGACAGGGTAACTATGGCTACACCTTC
TRBV5-1	TRBJ1-2	TRBD1	many	CASSPVTGGNGYTF	TGCGCCAGCAGCCCGGTGACAGGGGGCAACGGCTACACCTTC
TRBV6-2/TRBV6-3	TRBJ2-3	NA	NA	CASSYSQDSFSTDTQYF	TGTGCCAGCAGTTACTCCCAGGACAGCTTTAGCACAGATACGCAGTATTTT
TRBV12-3/TRBV12-4	TRBJ2-4	TRBD2	many	CASRSQRGGLGIQYF	TGTGCGTCCCGATCTCAGCGGGGGGGCCTGGGCATTCAGTACTTC
TRBV12-3/TRBV12-4	TRBJ1-1	NA	many	CASSPGARTEAFF	TGTGCCAGCAGTCCCGGGGCGCGCACTGAAGCTTTCTTT
TRBV15	TRBJ1-1	NA	NA	CATSRDREGSTEAFF	TGTGCCACCAGCAGAGACCGGGAGGGGAGCACTGAAGCTTTCTTT
TRBV19	TRBJ2-2	NA	NA	CASTPGPTNTGELFF	TGTGCCAGTACCCCTGGCCCAACGAACACCGGGGAGCTGTTTTTT
TRBV4-1	TRBJ2-2	TRBD2	NA	CASSQEGTSGTGELFF	TGCGCCAGCAGCCAAGAAGGGACTAGCGGGACCGGGGAGCTGTTTTTT
TRBV6-1	TRBJ1-5	NA	NA	CASAWGARGYSNQPQHF	TGTGCCAGCGCCTGGGGGGCAAGGGGATATAGCAATCAGCCCCAGCATTTT
TRBV15	TRBJ1-5	NA	many	CATSGDRGQPQHF	TGTGCCACCAGCGGGGATCGTGGTCAGCCCCAGCATTTT
TRBV2	TRBJ1-1	NA	many	CASTAGAPNTEAFF	TGTGCCAGCACGGCAGGGGCCCCTAACACTGAAGCTTTCTTT
TRBV2	TRBJ2-3	NA	many	CARLPGDTSTDTQYF	TGTGCCAGACTCCCGGGGGACACTAGCACAGATACGCAGTATTTT
TRBV2	TRBJ2-7	NA	many	CASTGAESYEQYF	TGTGCCAGCACCGGGGCGGAGTCGTACGAGCAGTACTTC
TRBV24-1	TRBJ2-7	TRBD1	NA	CATSEAGTGVREQYF	TGTGCCACCAGTGAGGCCGGGACAGGAGTGAGGGAGCAGTACTTC
TRBV7-6	TRBJ2-7	TRBD1	many	CASSSGTGDYEQYF	TGTGCCAGCAGCTCTGGGACAGGGGACTACGAGCAGTACTTC
TRBV6-2/TRBV6-3	TRBJ2-5	TRBD1	NA	CASSPDRDRETQYF	TGTGCCAGCAGTCCTGACAGGGACCGGGAGACCCAGTACTTC
TRBV27	TRBJ2-6	NA	NA	CASSDMPFSGANILTF	TGTGCCAGCAGTGATATGCCGTTCTCTGGGGCCAACATCCTGACTTTC
TRBV7-2	TRBJ2-7	NA	many	CASSLDTYYEQYF	TGTGCCAGCAGCCTCGACACCTACTACGAGCAGTACTTC
TRBV28	TRBJ1-1	TRBD1	NA	CASSSTGGGYTEAFF	TGTGCCAGCAGTTCGACAGGGGGCGGGTACACTGAAGCTTTCTTT
TRBV6-1	TRBJ1-5	NA	many	CASSELGGLYLQPQHF	TGTGCCAGCAGTGAACTCGGGGGGCTCTACCTTCAGCCCCAGCATTTT